Detailed here is one T cell receptor (beta chain). This sample stems from a study of T cell responses to AZD1222 COVID-19 vaccine. The assay was immunoSEQ multiplex PCR, and TCRdb's table has in-frame clones only and misses some. This table holds more than 30,000 clones, 88% found once. The ends lost 2 bases at V and 0 bases at J; junction bases unmatched: 8. The CDR3 sequence is 16 residues long. Looked up from germline, CDR1 is GTSNPN and CDR2 is SVGIG (reference sequence). This sequence joins TRBV30 and TRBJ2-7, with TRBD1 matching over 9 bases. The sequencing used peripheral blood, collected 28 days after the second AZD1222 dose. This sequence originates from an adult who received the AZD1222 COVID-19 vaccine. The CDR3 sequence: CAWSPIGTGSSYEQYF. CDR3 in DNA: TGTGCCTGGAGTCCGATCGGGACAGGGAGCTCCTACGAGCAGTACTTC.